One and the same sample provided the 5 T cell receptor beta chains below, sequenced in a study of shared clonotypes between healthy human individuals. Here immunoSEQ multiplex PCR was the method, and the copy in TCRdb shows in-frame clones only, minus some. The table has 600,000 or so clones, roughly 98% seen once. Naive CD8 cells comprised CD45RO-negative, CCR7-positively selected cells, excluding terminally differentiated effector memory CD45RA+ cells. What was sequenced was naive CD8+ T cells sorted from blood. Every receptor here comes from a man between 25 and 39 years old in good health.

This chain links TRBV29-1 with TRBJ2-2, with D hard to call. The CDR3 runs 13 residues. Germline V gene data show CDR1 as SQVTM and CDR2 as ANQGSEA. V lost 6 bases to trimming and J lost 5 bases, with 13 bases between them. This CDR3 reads CSVVDLWTGELFF. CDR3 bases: TGCAGCGTCGTAGACCTTTGGACCGGGGAGCTGTTTTTT.

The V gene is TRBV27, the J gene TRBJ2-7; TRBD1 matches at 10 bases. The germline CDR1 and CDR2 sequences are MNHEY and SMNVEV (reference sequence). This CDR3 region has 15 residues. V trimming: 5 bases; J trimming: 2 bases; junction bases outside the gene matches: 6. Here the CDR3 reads CASSPWTGGTYEQYF. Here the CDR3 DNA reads TGTGCCAGCAGTCCATGGACAGGGGGGACCTACGAGCAGTACTTC.

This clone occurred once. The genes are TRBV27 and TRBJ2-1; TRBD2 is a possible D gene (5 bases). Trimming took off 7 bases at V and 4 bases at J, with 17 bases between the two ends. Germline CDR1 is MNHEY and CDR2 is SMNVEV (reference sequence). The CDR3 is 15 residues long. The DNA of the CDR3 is TGTGCCAGCAATATAAAGGGTAGCGCGTACAATGAGCAGTTCTTC. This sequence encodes CASNIKGSAYNEQFF.

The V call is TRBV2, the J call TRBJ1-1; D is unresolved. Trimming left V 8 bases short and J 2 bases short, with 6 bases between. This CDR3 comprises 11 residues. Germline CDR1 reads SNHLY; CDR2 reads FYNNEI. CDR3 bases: TGTGCCAGCGCGGGTAACACTGAAGCTTTCTTT. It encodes CASAGNTEAFF.

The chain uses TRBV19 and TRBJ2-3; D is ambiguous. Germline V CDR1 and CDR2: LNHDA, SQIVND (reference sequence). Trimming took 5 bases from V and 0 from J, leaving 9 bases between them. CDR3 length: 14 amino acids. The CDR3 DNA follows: TGTGCCAGTAGTCTTCCAGGAAGCACAGATACGCAGTATTTT. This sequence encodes CASSLPGSTDTQYF.